A selection of T cell receptor beta chains follows, all from one sample in a study of blood T cell repertoires in COVID-19. Generated by immunoSEQ multiplex PCR, the TCRdb table keeps only in-frame clones and is missing some. The sample carries roughly 140,000 clones, around 84% recorded once. What was sequenced was peripheral blood. The source is a human donor in a cohort sampled during active COVID-19. Both conserved end residues are part of each CDR3. The D gene is left open where the match is weak. Not every row has a clone size; where given, it reads once, few, many or a size class.

J gene	D gene	clone size	V gene	CDR3 DNA	CDR3 protein
TRBJ1-5	TRBD1	.	TRBV19	TGTGCCAGTAGTTGGGCAGGGGGCCGGGGGCAGCCCCAGCATTTT	CASSWAGGRGQPQHF
TRBJ2-1	TRBD1	.	TRBV19	TGTGCCAGTCGACAGGGCTACAATGAGCAGTTCTTC	CASRQGYNEQFF
TRBJ2-1	TRBD2	.	TRBV28	TGTGCCAGCAGCCCAAGCGGGAGTATCCCCACCTACAATGAGCAGTTCTTC	CASSPSGSIPTYNEQFF
TRBJ2-5	TRBD2	.	TRBV2	TGTGCCAGCAGTGAAGCGGGCGGGAGTAAGACCCAGTACTTC	CASSEAGGSKTQYF
TRBJ2-3	TRBD1	.	TRBV10-2	TGCGCCAGCAGTGTATCCGGGACAGGGGCACATACGCAGTATTTT	CASSVSGTGAHTQYF
TRBJ1-2	.	.	TRBV14	TGTGCCAGCAGCCAAGAGGTGGGGGGGTACAACTATGGCTACACCTTC	CASSQEVGGYNYGYTF
TRBJ2-5	.	.	TRBV12-3/TRBV12-4	TGTGCCAGCACCATTTTGTCCCAAGAGACCCAGTACTTC	CASTILSQETQYF
TRBJ1-5	.	.	TRBV6-5	TGTGCCAGCAGGGAGCTCGGGGTTGGGCAGCCCCAGCATTTT	CASRELGVGQPQHF
TRBJ2-1	TRBD2	.	TRBV4-1	TGCGCCAGCAGCCAAAGGACTAGCGGAAGGGTTTTGAATGAGCAGTTCTTC	CASSQRTSGRVLNEQFF
TRBJ1-1	.	.	TRBV2	TGTGCCATTACAGGGTTCGTGGGCACTGAAGCTTTCTTT	CAITGFVGTEAFF
TRBJ1-2	TRBD1	.	TRBV30	TGTGCCTGGAAGGGGACAGGCTATGGCTACACCTTC	CAWKGTGYGYTF
TRBJ2-1	.	.	TRBV24-1	TGTGCCACCAGTGATTTGGGCAGTGAGCAGTTCTTC	CATSDLGSEQFF
TRBJ2-2	TRBD2	once	TRBV5-1	TGCGCCAGCAGCCGACTAGCAAACACCGGGGAGCTGTTTTTT	CASSRLANTGELFF
TRBJ2-5	.	.	TRBV7-3	TGTGCCAGCAGCTTGGGGGCGGAAGAGGGGACCCAGTACTTC	CASSLGAEEGTQYF
TRBJ2-3	.	.	TRBV18	TGTGCCAGCTCAAGGGAGCTCGGGACAGATACGCAGTATTTT	CASSRELGTDTQYF
TRBJ2-5	TRBD1	.	TRBV10-3	TGTGCCATCAGTCCCGGGACAGGGTCCGTGGTAGAGACCCAGTACTTC	CAISPGTGSVVETQYF